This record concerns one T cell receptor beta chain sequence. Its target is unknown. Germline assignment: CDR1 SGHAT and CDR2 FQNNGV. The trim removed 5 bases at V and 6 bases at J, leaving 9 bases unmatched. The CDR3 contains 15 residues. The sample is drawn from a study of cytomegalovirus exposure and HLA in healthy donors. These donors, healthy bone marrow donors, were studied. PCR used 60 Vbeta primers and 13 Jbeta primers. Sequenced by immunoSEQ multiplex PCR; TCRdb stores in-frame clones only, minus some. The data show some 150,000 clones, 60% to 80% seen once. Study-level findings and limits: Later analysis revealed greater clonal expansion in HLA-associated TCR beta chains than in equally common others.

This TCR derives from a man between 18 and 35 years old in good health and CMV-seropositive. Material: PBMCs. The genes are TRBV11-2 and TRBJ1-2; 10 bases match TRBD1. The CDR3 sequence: CASSAWTGGVDGYTF. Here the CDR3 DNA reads TGTGCCAGCAGCGCTTGGACAGGGGGTGTGGATGGCTACACCTTC.